A selection of T cell receptor beta chains follows, all from one sample in a study of blood T cell repertoires in COVID-19. Sequencing used immunoSEQ multiplex PCR; TCRdb keeps in-frame clones, though not all of them. The repertoire consists of 50,000 to 60,000 clones, with roughly 89% occurring once and the leading ten covering 3.6%. Specimen: peripheral blood. The receptors shown here come from a middle-aged man with COVID-19, enrolled during active disease. The CDR3 runs from the conserved cysteine through the conserved F or W. The D gene is left open where the match is weak. Clone size is shown for a subset of rows, as once, few, many or a class of expanded clone.

clone_size: -
j_call: TRBJ2-7
v_call: TRBV5-5
d_call: -
cdr3_nt: TGTGCCAGCAGCTCCAGACAGCCCTACGAGCAGTACTTC
cdr3_aa: CASSSRQPYEQYF

clone_size: -
j_call: TRBJ1-1
v_call: TRBV4-1
d_call: -
cdr3_nt: TGCGCCAGCAGCCAAGACGGGACACCCTCTGGGGGCACTGAAGCTTTCTTT
cdr3_aa: CASSQDGTPSGGTEAFF

clone_size: -
j_call: TRBJ2-1
v_call: TRBV4-1
d_call: TRBD2
cdr3_nt: TGCGCCAGCAGCCAAGATAGCGGGAGTTCCTACAATGAGCAGTTCTTC
cdr3_aa: CASSQDSGSSYNEQFF

clone_size: -
j_call: TRBJ1-5
v_call: TRBV6-4
d_call: TRBD1
cdr3_nt: TGTGCCAGCAGTGACCAGACAGGGATTCAGCCCCAGCATTTT
cdr3_aa: CASSDQTGIQPQHF

clone_size: once
j_call: TRBJ2-1
v_call: TRBV5-1
d_call: -
cdr3_nt: TGCGCCAGCAGCTTGGAACTACCGAGCTCCTACAATGAGCAGTTCTTC
cdr3_aa: CASSLELPSSYNEQFF

clone_size: -
j_call: TRBJ1-5
v_call: TRBV6-5
d_call: TRBD1
cdr3_nt: TGTGCCAGCAGGGGACAGGATAATCAGCCCCAGCATTTT
cdr3_aa: CASRGQDNQPQHF

clone_size: -
j_call: TRBJ2-3
v_call: TRBV5-8
d_call: -
cdr3_nt: TGTGCCAGCAGCTTGCTGGGGGAGGCCACACTGGCAGATACGCAGTATTTT
cdr3_aa: CASSLLGEATLADTQYF

clone_size: few
j_call: TRBJ1-6
v_call: TRBV4-1
d_call: TRBD1
cdr3_nt: TGCGCCAGCAGCCAAGGGACAGGGGGGTCACCCCTCCACTTT
cdr3_aa: CASSQGTGGSPLHF

clone_size: -
j_call: TRBJ1-1
v_call: TRBV11-3
d_call: TRBD1
cdr3_nt: TGTGCCAGCAGCATAGGGTCGGGACAGATCAACACTGAAGCTTTCTTT
cdr3_aa: CASSIGSGQINTEAFF

clone_size: -
j_call: TRBJ2-3
v_call: TRBV3-1/TRBV3-2
d_call: TRBD1
cdr3_nt: TGTGCCAGCAGCCAAGGATGGGGCAGGGGGCGCGGGGTCACAGATACGCAGTATTTT
cdr3_aa: CASSQGWGRGRGVTDTQYF

clone_size: -
j_call: TRBJ1-1
v_call: TRBV6-6
d_call: TRBD1
cdr3_nt: TGTGCCAGCAGATCTACAGGGGGGGACACTGAAGCTTTCTTT
cdr3_aa: CASRSTGGDTEAFF

clone_size: -
j_call: TRBJ1-1
v_call: TRBV27
d_call: -
cdr3_nt: TGTGCCAGCAGTTTATCGATTCGGGATGAAGCTTTCTTT
cdr3_aa: CASSLSIRDEAFF

clone_size: -
j_call: TRBJ2-7
v_call: TRBV7-8
d_call: -
cdr3_nt: TGTGCCAGCAGCTTATTCCGGGGGATTGGCCACGAGCAGTACTTC
cdr3_aa: CASSLFRGIGHEQYF

clone_size: -
j_call: TRBJ1-1
v_call: TRBV5-6
d_call: -
cdr3_nt: TGTGCCAGCAGCCCTTGGGGCGGGGCTACTGAAGCTTTCTTT
cdr3_aa: CASSPWGGATEAFF

clone_size: -
j_call: TRBJ1-1
v_call: TRBV6-5
d_call: -
cdr3_nt: TGTGCCAGCAGTCGAGCGAACATTTCCCCCACAGGAGCTTTCTTT
cdr3_aa: CASSRANISPTGAFF

clone_size: -
j_call: TRBJ2-2
v_call: TRBV3-1/TRBV3-2
d_call: TRBD2
cdr3_nt: TGTGCCAGCAGCCAAGGTGTAGCGGGGGGAACCGGGGAGCTGTTTTTT
cdr3_aa: CASSQGVAGGTGELFF

clone_size: -
j_call: TRBJ1-5
v_call: TRBV30
d_call: -
cdr3_nt: TGTGCCTGGAGTCTGAGTAGCAATCAGCCCCAGCATTTT
cdr3_aa: CAWSLSSNQPQHF

clone_size: -
j_call: TRBJ2-1
v_call: TRBV10-2
d_call: TRBD2
cdr3_nt: TGCGCCAGCAGTGAGGCTAGCGGGAGGGCGGGTGAGCAGTTCTTC
cdr3_aa: CASSEASGRAGEQFF

clone_size: -
j_call: TRBJ1-4
v_call: TRBV29-1
d_call: -
cdr3_nt: TGCAGCGTTCAAACAGGGATTAATGAAAAACTGTTTTTT
cdr3_aa: CSVQTGINEKLFF

clone_size: -
j_call: TRBJ2-7
v_call: TRBV27
d_call: -
cdr3_nt: TGTGCCAGCAGTTACCTTCCTAGCGCACCTCTTCGGGAGCAGTACTTC
cdr3_aa: CASSYLPSAPLREQYF

clone_size: -
j_call: TRBJ1-4
v_call: TRBV28
d_call: -
cdr3_nt: TGTGCCAGCAGTCCAACCCTCGGGAGGACTAATGAAAAACTGTTTTTT
cdr3_aa: CASSPTLGRTNEKLFF

clone_size: -
j_call: TRBJ2-2
v_call: TRBV2
d_call: -
cdr3_nt: TGTGCCAGCAGTGCCAGGGATTACACCGGGGAGCTGTTTTTT
cdr3_aa: CASSARDYTGELFF

clone_size: -
j_call: TRBJ1-2
v_call: TRBV7-2
d_call: -
cdr3_nt: TGTGCCAGCAGCCTGGGGGGGCCTATGGGAGGCTACACCTTC
cdr3_aa: CASSLGGPMGGYTF

clone_size: -
j_call: TRBJ1-5
v_call: TRBV6-6
d_call: TRBD1
cdr3_nt: TGTGCCAGCAGTCCGACAGGGTTGGGCAATCAGCCCCAGCATTTT
cdr3_aa: CASSPTGLGNQPQHF

clone_size: -
j_call: TRBJ2-1
v_call: TRBV14
d_call: -
cdr3_nt: TGTGCCAGCAGCCAGAGGACCCCGGACTACTTCTCCTACAATGAGCAGTTCTTC
cdr3_aa: CASSQRTPDYFSYNEQFF

clone_size: -
j_call: TRBJ2-5
v_call: TRBV20-1
d_call: -
cdr3_nt: TGCAGTGCTTCTCCCTCGGAGACCCAGTACTTC
cdr3_aa: CSASPSETQYF

clone_size: -
j_call: TRBJ2-1
v_call: TRBV12-3/TRBV12-4
d_call: TRBD1
cdr3_nt: TGTGCCAGCAGCCGACAGGGGACTGAGCAGTTCTTC
cdr3_aa: CASSRQGTEQFF

clone_size: few
j_call: TRBJ1-6
v_call: TRBV28
d_call: -
cdr3_nt: TGTGCCAGCAGTTTGGCAGGGTCCCGTTCACCCCTCCACTTT
cdr3_aa: CASSLAGSRSPLHF

clone_size: -
j_call: TRBJ2-2
v_call: TRBV10-3
d_call: TRBD2
cdr3_nt: TGTGCCATCAGTACTAGCGGGGGGGCCACCGGGGAGCTGTTTTTT
cdr3_aa: CAISTSGGATGELFF